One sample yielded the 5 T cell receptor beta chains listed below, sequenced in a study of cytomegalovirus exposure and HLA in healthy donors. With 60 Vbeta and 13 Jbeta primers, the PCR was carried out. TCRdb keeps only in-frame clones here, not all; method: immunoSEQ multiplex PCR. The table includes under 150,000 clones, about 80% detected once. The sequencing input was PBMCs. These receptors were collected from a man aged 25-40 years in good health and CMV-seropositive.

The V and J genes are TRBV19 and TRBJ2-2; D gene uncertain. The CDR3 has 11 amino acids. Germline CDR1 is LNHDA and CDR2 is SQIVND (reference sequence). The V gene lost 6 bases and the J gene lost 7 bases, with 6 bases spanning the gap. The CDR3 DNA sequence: TGTGCCAGTAGAGCACTCGGGGAGCTGTTTTTT. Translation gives CASRALGELFF.

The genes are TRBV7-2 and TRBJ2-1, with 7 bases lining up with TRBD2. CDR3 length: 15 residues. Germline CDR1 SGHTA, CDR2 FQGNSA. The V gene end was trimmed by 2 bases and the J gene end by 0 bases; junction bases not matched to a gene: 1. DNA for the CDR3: TGTGCCAGCAGCTTATCTAGCGGCTCCTACAATGAGCAGTTCTTC. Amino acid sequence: CASSLSSGSYNEQFF.

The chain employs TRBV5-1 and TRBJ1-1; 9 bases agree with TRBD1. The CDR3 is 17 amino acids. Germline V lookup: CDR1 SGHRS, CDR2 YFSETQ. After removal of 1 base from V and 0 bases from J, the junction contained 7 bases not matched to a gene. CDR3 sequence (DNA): TGCGCCAGCAGCTTGAGGGGACAGGGCTTCATGAACACTGAAGCTTTCTTT. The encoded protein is CASSLRGQGFMNTEAFF.

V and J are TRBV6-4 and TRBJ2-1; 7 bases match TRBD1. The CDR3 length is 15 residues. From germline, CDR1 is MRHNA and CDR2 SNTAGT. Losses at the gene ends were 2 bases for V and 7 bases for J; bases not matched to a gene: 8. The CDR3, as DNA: TGTGCCAGCAGTGACGGAGAGGGGGCGGCGAATGAGCAGTTCTTC. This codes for CASSDGEGAANEQFF.

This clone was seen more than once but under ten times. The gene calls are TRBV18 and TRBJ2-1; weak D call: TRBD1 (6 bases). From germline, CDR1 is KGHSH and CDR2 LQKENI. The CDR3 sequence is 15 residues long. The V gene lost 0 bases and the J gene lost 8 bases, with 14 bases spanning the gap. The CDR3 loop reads CASSPPGQYGDEQFF. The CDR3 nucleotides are TGTGCCAGCTCACCACCTGGACAGTACGGGGATGAGCAGTTCTTC.